The present T cell receptor beta chain was sequenced within a study of beta chain features in type 1 diabetes. As for this clone: The antigen is not known.

Overall study results and limits: Insertions were fewer and deletions more numerous at VDJ junctions in type 1 diabetes patients. The study found moderately but significantly shorter TCRB CDR3s in all four CD4+ subsets of Type 1 diabetes patients.

The CDR3 contains 16 residues. Trimming cost V 5 bases and J 5 bases, with 18 bases left between them. In germline, CDR1 is SGHAT, CDR2 FQDESV (reference sequence). The isolated RNA, all of it, was reverse transcribed, so expressed TCRB transcripts were what got sequenced. Repertoires were generated with immunoSEQ multiplex PCR, while TCRdb's copy carries only in-frame clones and drops some. The sample lists about 370,000 clones, over 12% occurring once. The chain employs TRBV11-1 and TRBJ2-2, with D possibly being TRBD1 (6 bases). The sequence was obtained from a woman aged 18 to 35 in good health. The specimen sequenced was naive CD4+ T cells from blood. CDR3 protein: CASSVSGVLRTGELFF. CDR3 DNA sequence: TGTGCCAGCAGCGTCTCAGGGGTTCTAAGGACCGGGGAGCTGTTTTTT.